This TCR beta chain was recovered during a study of cytomegalovirus exposure and HLA in healthy donors. The CDR3 covers 15 residues. Trimming cost V 6 bases and J 2 bases; bases outside gene matches: 5. Germline V gene lookup returns CDR1 MNHNY and CDR2 SVGAGI (reference sequence). Use of 60 Vbeta and 13 Jbeta primers characterized the PCR. This table comes from immunoSEQ multiplex PCR, and its TCRdb copy is limited to in-frame clones, with some not included. The table has fewer than 150,000 clones, roughly 73% seen once. Only a few counts were recorded for this clone. Sequencing was done on a sample of PBMCs. The genes are TRBV6-6 and TRBJ2-5; 11 bases agree with TRBD2. The clonotype comes from a human donor in good health. Written as DNA, the CDR3 is TGTGCCAGCAGACCTCGACTAGCGGGACAAGAGACCCAGTACTTC. This sequence encodes CASRPRLAGQETQYF.